This TCR beta chain derives from a study of T cells in Graves' hyperthyroidism and ophthalmopathy. About this clonotype itself: What it binds is unknown.

Study-wide results and caveats: A model of 13 V-J features distinguished ophthalmopathy from stable hyperthyroidism. Ophthalmopathy, as predicted by the model, came a median approximately 5.9 months after the prediction.

The TCR beta CDR3 regions underwent amplification using RNA transcripts as the source. The TCR CDR3 first-round RT-PCR relied on the HTBI primer set. TCRdb re-called the multiplex PCR reads through MiXCR, storing one row per CDR3 protein. The sample lists hundreds of thousands of distinct CDR3 sequences, roughly 14% occurring once. This CDR3 has 14 residues. Trimming cost V 4 bases and J 1 base, with 10 bases left between them. Germline values: CDR1 LGHDT, CDR2 YNNKEL (reference sequence). Enrolled ophthalmopathy patients presented with a Clinical Activity Score of at least 3, a NOSPECS grade of at least 4, and disease duration under 3 months. Pregnant or lactating patients were excluded, as were those with uncontrolled infection or other autoimmune disease.

This TCR derives from a woman aged 40 to 50 with Graves' ophthalmopathy. The rearrangement joins TRBV3-1 to TRBJ1-1; maybe TRBD1 (5 bases). Source material: blood. CDR3 nucleotide sequence: TGTGCCAGCAGCCCCAGGGATAGGAACACTGAAGCTTTCTTT. Its translation: CASSPRDRNTEAFF.